This T cell receptor (beta chain) was found in a study of CD8 T cells in ankylosing spondylitis. Overall study findings and caveats: Clones tied to disease were said to be significantly enriched in matched ankylosing spondylitis synovial fluid. Prior literature has documented some motif variants in synovial fluid and blood from reactive arthritis.

TCRdb fed the 5' RACE reads into MiXCR, producing one record per CDR3 protein. The sample holds about 250,000 distinct CDR3 sequences, more than 9% seen once. At least ten counts were recorded for this clonotype. Its antigen remains unidentified. The CDR3 contains 15 residues. V was shortened by 1 base and J by 5 bases, with 15 bases between the two germline ends. Germline V gives CDR1 SGHRS, CDR2 YFSETQ. Sample: blood, either unsorted or a sorted T cell fraction (not recorded which). This TCR was recovered from a male donor with ankylosing spondylitis or in good health (not recorded which). This chain joins TRBV5-1 and TRBJ1-1, with a tentative D call TRBD1 (5 bases). The CDR3 sequence is CASSLNPLKGTEAFF. The CDR3, as DNA: TGCGCCAGCAGCTTGAACCCTCTCAAGGGGACTGAAGCTTTCTTT.